Presented here are 15 T cell receptor beta chains from one specimen sequenced in a study of early T cells in non-severe SARS-CoV-2 infection. TCRdb processed the 5' RACE reads anew with MiXCR; each CDR3 protein has one entry. The sample has 85,000 to 100,000 distinct CDR3 sequences; roughly 13% are singletons. Sequencing input: whole blood. These receptors were taken from an adult who was a healthcare worker with PCR-confirmed SARS-CoV-2 infection or an uninfected control (not recorded which).

The chain uses TRBV6-6 and TRBJ1-5; perhaps TRBD1 as D (5 bases). The CDR3 is made up of 15 amino acids. Trimming left V 2 bases short and J 7 bases short, with 15 bases between. Germline CDR1 MNHNY, CDR2 SVGAGI (reference sequence). CDR3 sequence: CASSYPLRDEQPQHF. CDR3 nucleotide sequence: TGTGCCAGCAGTTACCCCCTCCGGGACGAGCAGCCCCAGCATTTT.

The chain combines TRBV27 with TRBJ1-2; TRBD1 matches 9 bases. The CDR3 is 15 amino acids. The germline V gene encodes CDR1 MNHEY and CDR2 SMNVEV (reference sequence). J was trimmed by 2 bases and V by 5 bases; bases with no gene match: 6. The CDR3 loop is CASSKQGAENYGYTF. The CDR3 bases are TGTGCCAGCAGTAAACAGGGGGCGGAGAACTATGGCTACACCTTC.

In this sample, this clonotype turned up many times. The rearrangement links TRBV5-1 to TRBJ2-3; possible D gene TRBD2, 6 bases. CDR3 size: 14 residues. Trimming took off 3 bases at V and 1 base at J, with 9 bases between the two ends. From germline, CDR1 is SGHRS and CDR2 YFSETQ. CDR3 in DNA: TGCGCCAGCAGCTCAGAGCGGGGCACAGATACGCAGTATTTT. Residues: CASSSERGTDTQYF.

CDR3 protein: CSARVGTGYNSPLHF. The CDR3 nucleotides are TGCAGTGCTAGAGTTGGGACAGGCTATAATTCACCCCTCCACTTT. The chain joins TRBV20-1 to TRBJ1-6; 8 bases match TRBD1. The CDR3 length is 15 residues. CDR1 is DFQATT, CDR2 SNEGSKA, per germline (reference sequence). The V segment lost 1 base and the J segment 3 bases; nucleotides outside the gene matches: 2.

Ten or more counts support this clonotype. The chain employs TRBV7-6 and TRBJ2-7, with TRBD1 matching over 8 bases. Germline trimming cut 5 bases from V and 0 bases from J; bases unmatched to any gene: 9. Germline V CDR1 and CDR2: SGHVS, FNYEAQ. The CDR3 spans 16 residues. CDR3: CASSLDRASSSYEQYF. In nucleotides, the CDR3 is TGTGCCAGCAGCCTGGACAGGGCCTCGAGCTCCTACGAGCAGTACTTC. Complete variable domain (other parts from reference TRBV7-6 and TRBJ2-7): GAGVSQSPRYKVTKRGQDVALRCDPISGHVSLYWYRQALGQGPEFLTYFNYEAQQDKSGLPNDRFSAERPEGSISTLTIQRTEQRDSAMYRCASSLDRASSSYEQYFGPGTRLTVT.

This clonotype has a handful of counts. The chain employs TRBV5-4 and TRBJ2-1, with 9 positions matching TRBD2. Per the germline V gene, CDR1 is SGHNT and CDR2 is YYREEE (reference sequence). CDR3 length: 16 amino acids. V lost 4 bases, J lost 4 bases, and 9 bases stayed unmatched. Here the CDR3 DNA reads TGTGCCAGCAGCCCCAACGCGGGGGGGATTTACAATGAGCAGTTCTTC. Residues: CASSPNAGGIYNEQFF.

This clonotype was seen just once. The chain carries TRBV28 and TRBJ2-2, with D unresolved. Germline values: CDR1 MDHEN, CDR2 SYDVKM. This CDR3 region has 11 residues. In DNA, the CDR3 is TGTGCTACGAATCGGGCCGGGGAGCTGTTTTTT. The encoded protein is CATNRAGELFF. Supplemented by reference TRBV28 and TRBJ2-2, the full variable domain reads DVKVTQSSRYLVKRTGEKVFLECVQDMDHENMFWYRQDPGLGLRLIYFSYDVKMKEKGDIPEGYSVSREKKERFSLILESASTNQTSMYLCATNRAGELFFGEGSRLTVL.

V and J are TRBV10-3 and TRBJ2-7, with 10 bases identical to TRBD1. With 7 bases clipped from V and 6 bases from J, the junction kept 3 bases outside the gene matches. Per the germline V gene, CDR1 is ENHRY and CDR2 is SYGVKD. The CDR3 consists of 12 residues. The CDR3 spells CAITGTGAEQYF. The CDR3 DNA follows: TGTGCCATCACCGGGACAGGGGCCGAGCAGTACTTC.

Ten or more counts support this clonotype. V and J are TRBV3-1 and TRBJ1-1; possibly TRBD1 for D (6 bases). V lost 2 bases to trimming and J lost 4 bases, with 8 bases between them. CDR3 length: 13 amino acids. Germline-derived CDR1 and CDR2 are LGHDT and YNNKEL (reference sequence). CDR3 protein: CASSQKGVTEAFF. CDR3 coding DNA: TGTGCCAGCAGCCAAAAGGGGGTCACTGAAGCTTTCTTT.

This clonotype was observed at least ten times. V is TRBV28 and J is TRBJ1-2; 11 positions match TRBD1. The trim removed 2 bases at V and 6 bases at J, leaving 17 bases unmatched. The germline V gene encodes CDR1 MDHEN and CDR2 SYDVKM. There are 19 residues in the CDR3. The DNA for the CDR3 is TGTGCCAGCAGTTTAGGGGCGTTTATCGGGACAGGGGGTCCGGATGGCTACACCTTC. This sequence encodes CASSLGAFIGTGGPDGYTF.

At least ten counts were recorded for this clonotype. V usage is TRBV28 and J usage is TRBJ1-1; unclear D gene. Germline CDR1 MDHEN, CDR2 SYDVKM. V was pared by 1 base and J by 1 base, with 10 bases between. This CDR3 spans 15 amino acids. CDR3 region: CASSLLYNSNTEAFF. CDR3 in DNA: TGTGCCAGCAGTTTATTGTACAACTCGAACACTGAAGCTTTCTTT.

This clonotype was recorded at least ten times. V is TRBV28 and J is TRBJ1-1; D is unclear. Germline lookup yields CDR1 MDHEN and CDR2 SYDVKM. Trimming stripped 8 bases from V and 1 base from J, with 8 bases between. This CDR3 is built from 12 residues. Here the CDR3 DNA reads TGTGCCAGCTGGCGGGCGAACACTGAAGCTTTCTTT. This gives the protein CASWRANTEAFF.

This clonotype occurred many times. The V gene is TRBV20-1, the J gene TRBJ2-5; 10 nucleotides agree with TRBD1. Germline V lookup: CDR1 DFQATT, CDR2 SNEGSKA (reference sequence). Trimming cost V 2 bases and J 5 bases; bases outside gene matches: 8. The CDR3 has 15 residues. CDR3 region: CSARPPTGGVETQYF. The DNA of the CDR3 is TGCAGTGCTAGACCCCCGACAGGGGGCGTGGAGACCCAGTACTTC.

The table lists this clonotype with a few counts. The chain employs TRBV20-1 and TRBJ1-2; D remains unclear. This CDR3 region has 10 residues. The germline V and J ends were trimmed by 3 bases and 3 bases, with 2 bases remaining between them. Germline-derived CDR1 and CDR2 are DFQATT and SNEGSKA (reference sequence). The CDR3 DNA is TGCAGTGCTAGTCACTATGGCTACACCTTC. Encoded protein: CSASHYGYTF.

The chain links TRBV29-1 to TRBJ2-7; tentative D call: TRBD1 (6 bases). CDR1 and CDR2 (germline): SQVTM, ANQGSEA. This CDR3 spans 11 amino acids. V dropped 6 bases and J dropped 4 bases, with 10 bases sitting between them. The CDR3 region has the DNA TGCAGCGTGGGGACAAAGTACGAGCAGTACTTC. Amino acid sequence: CSVGTKYEQYF.